This record covers a single T cell receptor (beta chain). Its antigen is unknown. This entry comes from a study of cytomegalovirus exposure and HLA in healthy donors. Whole-study context: Out of around 360 genotyped donors, about 76% belonged to the Caucasian-associated ancestry cluster.

The ends were cut back, 2 bases at V and 0 bases at J, with 10 bases in the middle. The CDR3 loop spans 14 amino acids. The germline V gene encodes CDR1 SQVTM and CDR2 ANQGSEA. The PCR ran on 60 Vbeta and 13 Jbeta primers. Assay used: immunoSEQ multiplex PCR; TCRdb lists only in-frame clones, some missing. This repertoire shows around 170,000 clones, about 81% found once; its top ten account for roughly 0.8%. Study observations and caveats: Later examination showed HLA-associated TCR beta chains had greater clonal expansion than equally common others.

The chain carries TRBV29-1 and TRBJ1-1; a weak D match, TRBD1 (6 bases). The sample consisted of PBMCs. This TCR was sampled from a woman aged 18-29 years in good health and CMV-seronegative. CDR3 sequence reads: CSVETQGMNTEAFF. CDR3 in DNA: TGCAGCGTTGAAACTCAGGGGATGAACACTGAAGCTTTCTTT.